The table lists the clone carrying this TCR beta chain with a few counts. Primers: 60 Vbeta forward and 13 Jbeta reverse. Sequencing used immunoSEQ multiplex PCR; TCRdb keeps in-frame clones, though not all of them. Of 80,000 to 95,000 clones in the sample, 65% to 80% were seen once. The sample is drawn from a study of cytomegalovirus exposure and HLA in healthy donors. Trimming removed 3 bases at V and 5 bases at J, with 7 bases between. This CDR3 region has 12 residues. Germline loops: CDR1 SGHAT, CDR2 FQDESV (reference sequence). The TCR was taken from a woman in her late teens or twenties in good health and CMV-seropositive. Sequenced sample: PBMCs. This chain uses TRBV11-1 with TRBJ2-5, with D possibly TRBD1 on 5 matching bases. Here the CDR3 reads CASSFRGETQYF. The CDR3 DNA reads TGTGCCAGCAGCTTTAGGGGCGAGACCCAGTACTTC.